One sample yielded the 24 T cell receptor beta chains listed below, sequenced in a study of blood T cells in healthy people across ages. A second roughly 6 to 11 cycle PCR used barcoded and J-beta primers. TCRdb fed the 5' RACE reads into MiXCR, producing one record per CDR3 protein. The data show about 640,000 distinct CDR3 sequences, 45% to 65% seen once. The sample comprised blood. The receptor source for this set is a man aged 55-75 years in good health.

This chain uses TRBV9 with TRBJ2-7, with no clear D. Germline V gene lookup returns CDR1 SGDLS and CDR2 YYNGEE. Between the trimmed V and J ends, which lost 2 bases and 2 bases, there was a span of 14 bases. CDR3 length: 15 amino acids. In DNA, the CDR3 is TGTGCCAGCAGCGTTCAGCAGGCTGGGCCCTACGAGCAGTACTTC. The encoded protein is CASSVQQAGPYEQYF.

The chain carries TRBV20-1 and TRBJ1-6, with D perhaps TRBD1 (6 bases). The CDR3 covers 13 residues. The V end lost 6 bases, the J end lost 10 bases, and 16 bases lay between the germline ends. The V gene's germline CDR1 is DFQATT and CDR2 SNEGSKA (reference sequence). The CDR3 bases are TGCAGTGCAGGCCCGGGGGCGAGATCACCCCTCCACTTT. Residues: CSAGPGARSPLHF.

CDR3 sequence (DNA): TGCGCCAGCAGTGCCAATACAGGGCATGAGCAGTACTTC. As protein: CASSANTGHEQYF. The V gene is TRBV10-1, the J gene TRBJ2-7; tentatively, D is TRBD1 (6 bases). The CDR3 is 13 amino acids. V lost 4 bases and J 7 bases, leaving 14 bases between the germline ends. Germline V gene sequence: CDR1 WNHNN, CDR2 SYGVQD (reference sequence).

This clonotype has just a few counts. The J gene is TRBJ2-1, the V gene TRBV4-1; TRBD1 is a possible D gene (5 bases). The CDR3 spans 13 residues. Deletions cut 2 bases from V and 7 bases from J, with 9 bases between. Germline lookup yields CDR1 MGHRA and CDR2 YSYEKL. The DNA of the CDR3 is TGCGCCAGCAGCCAAATAAAGGGGAATGAGCAGTTCTTC. Its translation: CASSQIKGNEQFF.

The V gene is TRBV3-1, the J gene TRBJ1-2, with a possible D match to TRBD1 (5 bases). V was clipped by 4 bases and J by 2 bases, with 14 bases between them. Looked up from germline, CDR1 is LGHDT and CDR2 is YNNKEL (reference sequence). The CDR3 sequence is 15 residues long. The CDR3 DNA sequence: TGTGCCAGCAGCCGAGGGGCAGCCAAGAACTATGGCTACACCTTC. Translated, it gives CASSRGAAKNYGYTF. Supplemented by reference TRBV3-1 and TRBJ1-2, the full variable domain reads DTAVSQTPKYLVTQMGNDKSIKCEQNLGHDTMYWYKQDSKKFLKIMFSYNNKELIINETVPNRFSPKSPDKAHLNLHINSLELGDSAVYFCASSRGAAKNYGYTFGSGTRLTVV.

This clonotype has a handful of counts. The V gene is TRBV7-2, the J gene TRBJ1-5, with no clear D. Germline CDR1 SGHTA, CDR2 FQGNSA. The CDR3 contains 13 residues. The V end lost 2 bases, the J end lost 1 base, and 3 bases lay between the germline ends. CDR3 coding DNA: TGTGCCAGCAGCTTATGGAGCAATCAGCCCCAGCATTTT. Translating it yields CASSLWSNQPQHF.

A few counts support this clonotype. The chain couples TRBV11-2 to TRBJ1-1, with D hard to call. There are 14 residues in the CDR3. In germline, CDR1 is SGHAT, CDR2 FQNNGV. V was clipped by 0 bases and J by 10 bases, with 15 bases between them. For the CDR3, the DNA is TGTGCCAGCAGCTTAGACGCCGGGCAGTCGGTAGCTTTCTTT. This sequence encodes CASSLDAGQSVAFF. Supplemented by reference TRBV11-2 and TRBJ1-1, the full variable domain reads EAGVAQSPRYKIIEKRQSVAFWCNPISGHATLYWYQQILGQGPKLLIQFQNNGVVDDSQLPKDRFSAERLKGVDSTLKIQPAKLEDSAVYLCASSLDAGQSVAFFGQGTRLTVV.

The CDR3 sequence is CASSKTSGRYNEQFF. The CDR3 DNA follows: TGTGCCAGCTCAAAGACTAGCGGGCGCTACAATGAGCAGTTCTTC. The chain is built from TRBV18 and TRBJ2-1; TRBD2 aligns across 10 bases. CDR3 size: 15 residues. V lost 5 bases to trimming and J lost 3 bases; unmatched junction nucleotides: 4. Germline V gene lookup returns CDR1 KGHSH and CDR2 LQKENI.

The V and J genes are TRBV6-4 and TRBJ2-5; the D gene is possibly TRBD1 (8 bases). V gave up 2 bases and J gave up 11 bases, with 21 bases separating them. The CDR3 length is 15 residues. The germline V gene has CDR1 MRHNA and CDR2 SNTAGT. Written as DNA, the CDR3 is TGTGCCAGCAGTGACGAGGACAGGGAGGGGAATGAGCAGTACTTC. As protein: CASSDEDREGNEQYF.

This chain links TRBV19 with TRBJ2-5; 8 bases fit TRBD2. CDR1 and CDR2 (germline): LNHDA, SQIVND (reference sequence). V shed 6 bases and J 0 bases; nucleotides not matched to a gene: 6. The CDR3 covers 15 residues. Here the CDR3 reads CASRNSGANQETQYF. The CDR3 coding sequence is TGTGCCAGTAGAAATAGCGGGGCCAACCAAGAGACCCAGTACTTC.

V is TRBV12-3 or TRBV12-4 and J is TRBJ2-1; weak D call: TRBD2 (6 bases). The V and J ends lost 6 bases and 5 bases respectively, with 17 bases between them. CDR3 length: 15 amino acids. CDR3 sequence: CASRSGGSPHNEQFF. The CDR3 DNA is TGTGCCAGCAGGTCTGGGGGGAGCCCCCACAATGAGCAGTTCTTC.

This rearrangement joins TRBV12-3 or TRBV12-4 to TRBJ2-3, with 14 bases aligning to TRBD2. V shed 6 bases, J shed 6 bases, and the junction held 8 bases outside the gene matches. The CDR3 totals 16 residues. In DNA, the CDR3 is TGTGCCAGCAGACCGGGACTAGCGGGGGCAGGGGATACGCAGTATTTT. The encoded protein is CASRPGLAGAGDTQYF.

This chain links TRBV6-5 with TRBJ2-5, with 8 bases that match TRBD1. There are 19 residues in the CDR3. V was clipped by 2 bases and J by 1 base; unmatched bases: 15. CDR1 is MNHEY, CDR2 SVGAGI, per germline. The CDR3 sequence is CASSYVRDRLPVGQETQYF. CDR3 in DNA: TGTGCCAGCAGTTACGTCCGGGACAGGCTTCCTGTGGGCCAAGAGACCCAGTACTTC.

The gene calls are TRBV2 and TRBJ2-2; 9 bases fit TRBD2. The CDR3 has 15 amino acids. Germline V gene lookup returns CDR1 SNHLY and CDR2 FYNNEI. Germline trimming cut 5 bases from V and 4 bases from J; bases unmatched to any gene: 5. CDR3 DNA sequence: TGTGCCAGCAGTTCAAGCGGGGGGTTCACCGGGGAGCTGTTTTTT. Protein: CASSSSGGFTGELFF.

V is TRBV3-1 and J is TRBJ2-4, with 14 positions matching TRBD2. The CDR3 is made up of 19 amino acids. CDR1 and CDR2 from the germline V gene are LGHDT and YNNKEL (reference sequence). The V gene end was trimmed by 0 bases and the J gene end by 0 bases; junction bases not matched to a gene: 4. The CDR3 loop reads CASSQDGTSGGLAKNIQYF. The DNA of the CDR3 is TGTGCCAGCAGCCAAGATGGGACTAGCGGGGGTCTAGCCAAAAACATTCAGTACTTC.

The rearrangement uses TRBV5-1 and TRBJ2-5; D not certain. Germline CDR1 and CDR2: SGHRS and YFSETQ. The CDR3 totals 14 residues. The V and J ends lost 0 bases and 1 base respectively, with 7 bases between them. The CDR3 region has the DNA TGCGCCAGCAGCTTGGATGCGCCCCAAGAGACCCAGTACTTC. The encoded protein is CASSLDAPQETQYF.

The chain uses TRBV6-6 and TRBJ1-2; D not resolved. This CDR3 is 13 amino acids long. The germline CDR1 and CDR2 sequences are MNHNY and SVGAGI (reference sequence). V was pared by 5 bases and J by 5 bases, with 12 bases between. CDR3 DNA sequence: TGTGCCAGCAGTAGAGAGACCCTTTATGGCTACACCTTC. The encoded protein is CASSRETLYGYTF.

This chain uses TRBV20-1 with TRBJ2-1; D may be TRBD2 (5 bases). The germline V and J ends were trimmed by 0 bases and 6 bases, with 12 bases remaining between them. Germline loops: CDR1 DFQATT, CDR2 SNEGSKA (reference sequence). CDR3 length equals 14 residues. The CDR3 region is CSARDAGGPNEQFF. CDR3 sequence (DNA): TGCAGTGCTAGAGATGCGGGCGGGCCCAATGAGCAGTTCTTC.

The chain joins TRBV10-2 to TRBJ1-4; D ambiguous. This CDR3 region has 13 residues. V lost 0 bases, J lost 11 bases, and 10 bases lay in between. Germline V gives CDR1 WSHSY, CDR2 SAAADI. CDR3: CASSESWKEKLFF. The CDR3 nucleotides read TGCGCCAGCAGTGAGTCGTGGAAAGAGAAACTGTTTTTT.

This sequence joins TRBV25-1 and TRBJ1-5; D remains ambiguous. Germline CDR1 reads MGHDK; CDR2 reads SYGVNS. CDR3 length: 13 amino acids. V was clipped by 6 bases and J by 7 bases, with 13 bases between them. The CDR3 here is CASSHDPGQPQHF. In DNA form, the CDR3 reads TGTGCCAGCAGCCACGACCCGGGACAGCCCCAGCATTTT.

The CDR3 nucleotides read TGTGCCAGCAGCGGCTGGGACCGGGACGGCAATGAGCAGTTCTTC. It codes for CASSGWDRDGNEQFF. This sequence joins TRBV7-8 and TRBJ2-1; D could derive from TRBD1 or TRBD2 (5 bases each). Per germline, CDR1 SGHVS and CDR2 FQNEAQ. The V and J ends lost 5 bases and 6 bases respectively, with 17 bases between them. The CDR3 extends over 15 amino acids.

As DNA, the CDR3 is TGTGCCAGCAGCCTAGACGGACGGTCTAATTCACCCCTCCACTTT. This encodes CASSLDGRSNSPLHF. J is TRBJ1-6 and V is TRBV7-9; D remains unclear. V was clipped by 5 bases and J by 6 bases, with 14 bases between them. Germline CDR1 and CDR2: SEHNR and FQNEAQ (reference sequence). This CDR3 region has 15 residues.

This clonotype was counted only a few times. The V and J genes are TRBV4-1 and TRBJ1-5; D is perhaps TRBD1 (6 bases). Per the germline V gene, CDR1 is MGHRA and CDR2 is YSYEKL. This CDR3 has 16 amino acids. V shed 4 bases and J shed 3 bases, with 16 bases lying between them. For the CDR3, the DNA is TGCGCCAGCAGCCCCGCTGGGACACTCACCAATCAGCCCCAGCATTTT. This translates into CASSPAGTLTNQPQHF.

The chain recombines TRBV6-2 or TRBV6-3 with TRBJ1-5; no firm D call. The length of the CDR3 is 15 residues. CDR1 and CDR2 from the germline V gene are MNHEY and SVGEGT. The V end was cut by 5 bases, the J end by 0 bases, with 11 bases between. In DNA, the CDR3 is TGTGCCAGCAGTGGAGACGGTTATAGCAATCAGCCCCAGCATTTT. This encodes CASSGDGYSNQPQHF.